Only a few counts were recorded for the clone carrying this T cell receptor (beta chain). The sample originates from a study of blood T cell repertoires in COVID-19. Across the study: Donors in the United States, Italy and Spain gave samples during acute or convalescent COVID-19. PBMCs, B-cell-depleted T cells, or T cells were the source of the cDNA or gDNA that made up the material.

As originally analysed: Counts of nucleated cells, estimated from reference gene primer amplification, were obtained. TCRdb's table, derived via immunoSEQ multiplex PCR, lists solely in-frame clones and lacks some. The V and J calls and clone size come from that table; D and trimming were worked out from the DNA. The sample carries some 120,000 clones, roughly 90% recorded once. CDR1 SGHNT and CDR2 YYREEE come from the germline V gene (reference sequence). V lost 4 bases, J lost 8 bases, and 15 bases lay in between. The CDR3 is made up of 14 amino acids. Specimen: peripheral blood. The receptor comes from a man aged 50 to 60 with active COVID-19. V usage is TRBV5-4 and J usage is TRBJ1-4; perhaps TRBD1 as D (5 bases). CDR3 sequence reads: CASSAGTRGEKLFF. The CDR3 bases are TGTGCCAGCAGCGCCGGGACTCGGGGCGAAAAACTGTTTTTT.